Many counts were recorded for the clone carrying this TCR beta chain. Via MiXCR, TCRdb re-called the 5' RACE reads, giving one row per CDR3 protein. The sample lists around 94,000 distinct CDR3 sequences, 3.5% to 4% seen once, with under 6.5% in the top ten. The record originates from a study of neurological immune-mediated disorders. Trimming stripped 0 bases from V and 7 bases from J, with 4 bases between. Germline V gene sequence: CDR1 MNHEY, CDR2 SVGAGI. This CDR3 comprises 12 residues. The sequenced sample consisted of PBMCs. The chain recombines TRBV6-5 with TRBJ2-1; D call uncertain. This receptor was identified in a woman younger than 30 with multiple sclerosis. CDR3 amino acids: CASSYSGNEQFF. CDR3 DNA: TGTGCCAGCAGTTACTCGGGGAATGAGCAGTTCTTC.